A selection of T cell receptor beta chains follows, all from one sample in a study of Ad26.COV2.S vaccination and SARS-CoV-2 variants. Method: immunoSEQ multiplex PCR; TCRdb's copy keeps in-frame clones and lacks some. The table shows approximately 400,000 clones, with about four fifths occurring only once. The source material was peripheral blood, sampled in a trial of Ad26.COV2.S vaccine versus placebo. The receptors originated from a person aged 18-65 years who received the Ad26.COV2.S COVID-19 vaccine or a placebo. Each CDR3 is given with its conserved first and last residue. Each record gives: V gene, D gene, J gene, clone size, CDR3 protein, CDR3 DNA. D genes are given only for firm matches. Not all rows give a size; the values are once, few, many and, for expanded clones, a class.

>TRBV9|NA|TRBJ2-3|NA
CASSVAQGEGTDTQYF
TGTGCCAGCAGCGTAGCACAGGGGGAGGGAACAGATACGCAGTATTTT
>TRBV5-1|NA|TRBJ2-5|NA
CASSLSGDQETQYF
TGCGCCAGCAGCTTGAGCGGAGACCAAGAGACCCAGTACTTC
>TRBV6-5|TRBD1|TRBJ2-6|once
CASYDRGGANVLTF
TGTGCCAGCTACGACAGGGGTGGGGCCAACGTCCTGACTTTC
>TRBV27|NA|TRBJ2-1|NA
CASSLSGTYNEQFF
TGTGCCAGCAGTTTGTCCGGGACCTACAATGAGCAGTTCTTC
>TRBV29-1|NA|TRBJ1-1|once
CSVGRVMNTEAFF
TGCAGCGTTGGACGCGTTATGAACACTGAAGCTTTCTTT
>TRBV11-2|NA|TRBJ1-2|NA
CASSLGAGILQNYGYTF
TGTGCCAGCAGCTTAGGGGCAGGGATCCTCCAAAACTATGGCTACACCTTC
>TRBV11-3|NA|TRBJ2-1|NA
CASSFSHAMSTEQFF
TGTGCCAGCAGCTTTTCTCACGCGATGAGTACTGAGCAGTTCTTC
>TRBV7-9|NA|TRBJ2-7|NA
CASSLFPDYEQYF
TGTGCCAGCAGCTTATTCCCGGACTACGAGCAGTACTTC
>TRBV4-1|NA|TRBJ1-1|few
CASRGRTTDTEAFF
TGCGCCAGCCGAGGACGGACGACGGACACTGAAGCTTTCTTT
>TRBV4-1|NA|TRBJ2-7|NA
CASSQVPLATLSHEQYF
TGCGCCAGCAGCCAAGTTCCCTTAGCGACCCTCAGCCACGAGCAGTACTTC
>TRBV6-5|NA|TRBJ1-5|NA
CDAQGNNQPQHF
TGTGACGCACAGGGAAACAATCAGCCCCAGCATTTT
>TRBV5-4|NA|TRBJ2-3|NA
CASSLGSDTQYF
TGTGCCAGCAGCTTGGGGTCGGATACGCAGTATTTT
>TRBV2|NA|TRBJ1-4|NA
CASTPRTDLEKLFF
TGTGCCAGCACACCCCGGACAGACCTTGAAAAACTGTTTTTT
>TRBV28|NA|TRBJ1-6|NA
CASSPSTGLRTPLHF
TGTGCCAGCAGTCCTTCGACGGGCCTCAGGACACCCCTCCACTTT
>TRBV9|NA|TRBJ1-2|NA
CASSREGYYGYTF
TGTGCCAGCAGTAGGGAGGGTTACTATGGCTACACCTTC
>TRBV4-2|NA|TRBJ1-1|NA
CASSAIRGTEAFF
TGTGCCAGCAGCGCCATCAGGGGTACTGAAGCTTTCTTT
>TRBV5-1|NA|TRBJ2-3|NA
CASSLVGSGDTQYF
TGCGCCAGCAGCTTGGTTGGCTCCGGGGATACGCAGTATTTT
>TRBV2|TRBD1|TRBJ2-7|NA
CASSGGQGFTYEQYF
TGTGCCAGCAGTGGTGGACAGGGGTTTACCTACGAGCAGTACTTC
>TRBV6-1|TRBD1|TRBJ2-3|NA
CASSGAGTGKPRTDTQYF
TGTGCCAGCAGTGGAGCCGGGACAGGGAAACCCCGCACAGATACGCAGTATTTT
>TRBV29-1|TRBD2|TRBJ2-5|NA
CSVGGGLKGTVTQYF
TGCAGCGTCGGCGGGGGACTCAAGGGGACGGTGACCCAGTACTTC
>TRBV5-1|NA|TRBJ1-6|NA
CASSLGQGNSPLHF
TGCGCCAGCAGCTTGGGCCAGGGTAATTCACCCCTCCACTTT
>TRBV6-5|TRBD1|TRBJ1-2|few
CASSFETGGANYGYTF
TGTGCCAGCAGTTTCGAGACAGGGGGAGCTAACTATGGCTACACCTTC
>TRBV7-3|NA|TRBJ2-3|NA
CASSLRGGRTDTQYF
TGTGCCAGCAGCTTAAGGGGGGGCCGCACAGATACGCAGTATTTT
>TRBV6-5|NA|TRBJ2-3|NA
CASTSGPHPERQYF
TGTGCCAGCACCTCGGGGCCACACCCAGAGAGGCAGTATTTT
>TRBV4-1|TRBD1|TRBJ1-1|NA
CASSQERLSDRGTEAFF
TGCGCCAGCAGCCAAGAACGTCTCTCCGACAGGGGAACTGAAGCTTTCTTT
>TRBV6-1|NA|TRBJ1-5|NA
CASSEVGFEPQHF
TGTGCCAGCAGTGAAGTGGGGTTCGAGCCCCAGCATTTT
>TRBV6-1|TRBD1|TRBJ1-1|NA
CASSEFGTGERRAFF
TGTGCCAGCAGTGAATTCGGGACAGGGGAAAGAAGGGCTTTCTTT
>TRBV5-4|NA|TRBJ2-3|NA
CASSLLDTQYF
TGTGCCAGCAGCTTGTTAGATACGCAGTATTTT
>TRBV7-2|NA|TRBJ1-1|once
CASTSSGDTEAFF
TGTGCCAGCACCTCCAGCGGGGACACTGAAGCTTTCTTT
>TRBV5-1|TRBD2|TRBJ2-1|NA
CASSGPGLAGGEQFF
TGCGCCAGCAGCGGGCCGGGACTAGCGGGGGGTGAGCAGTTCTTC
>TRBV30|NA|TRBJ1-2|few
CAWSGTSYGYTF
TGTGCCTGGAGTGGGACGAGCTATGGCTACACCTTC
>TRBV12-3/TRBV12-4|NA|TRBJ2-5|NA
CASSLGGAETQYF
TGTGCCAGCAGTTTAGGTGGGGCGGAGACCCAGTACTTC
>TRBV9|NA|TRBJ2-3|once
CASSVGLTTDTQYF
TGTGCCAGCAGCGTAGGACTAACCACAGATACGCAGTATTTT
>TRBV10-2|NA|TRBJ2-1|NA
CASSEGSPGANNEQFF
TGCGCCAGCAGTGAGGGATCGCCCGGAGCAAACAATGAGCAGTTCTTC
>TRBV24-1|TRBD2|TRBJ2-1|NA
CATSDRTSGRTQFF
TGTGCCACCAGTGATCGGACTAGCGGGAGAACCCAGTTCTTC
>TRBV5-8|NA|TRBJ1-1|NA
CASSLVFTPNTEAFF
TGTGCCAGCAGCTTGGTTTTTACCCCGAACACTGAAGCTTTCTTT
>TRBV5-5|NA|TRBJ1-4|NA
CASSLATNEKLFF
TGTGCCAGCAGCTTAGCAACTAATGAAAAACTGTTTTTT
>TRBV5-6|NA|TRBJ1-5|NA
CASSFKGGNQPQHF
TGTGCCAGCAGCTTTAAGGGCGGCAATCAGCCCCAGCATTTT
>TRBV4-1|NA|TRBJ2-1|NA
CASSEAGNEQFF
TGCGCCAGCAGTGAAGCGGGCAATGAGCAGTTCTTC
>TRBV19|NA|TRBJ2-7|NA
CASSMVWGMGYEQYF
TGTGCCAGTAGTATGGTGTGGGGTATGGGCTACGAGCAGTACTTC
>TRBV5-4|TRBD2|TRBJ2-1|NA
CASSRTSGEYNEQFF
TGTGCCAGCAGCAGGACTAGCGGAGAGTACAATGAGCAGTTCTTC
>TRBV2|NA|TRBJ1-4|NA
CASRVMEKLFF
TGTGCCAGCAGGGTCATGGAAAAACTGTTTTTT
>TRBV7-3|NA|TRBJ2-5|NA
CASSILPPPGPWGTQYF
TGTGCCAGCAGCATCCTTCCCCCCCCAGGCCCCTGGGGTACCCAGTACTTC
>TRBV7-3|TRBD1|TRBJ1-5|few
CASSDGQGYSQPQHF
TGTGCCAGCAGCGACGGACAGGGATACAGTCAGCCCCAGCATTTT
>TRBV4-2|TRBD2|TRBJ2-7|NA
CASSQRSGTYYEQYF
TGTGCCAGCAGCCAACGCAGCGGGACTTACTACGAGCAGTACTTC
>TRBV7-3|TRBD2|TRBJ2-3|NA
CASSVGTSGAHTQYF
TGTGCCAGCAGCGTGGGGACTAGCGGGGCCCATACGCAGTATTTT
>TRBV4-3|NA|TRBJ2-7|many
CASSQVVGAGYEQYF
TGCGCCAGCAGCCAAGTGGTGGGGGCCGGGTACGAGCAGTACTTC
>TRBV18|NA|TRBJ1-2|NA
CASSPLDLTRGYTF
TGTGCCAGCTCACCGCTAGATCTAACTCGGGGCTACACCTTC
>TRBV6-4|TRBD1|TRBJ2-2|NA
CASRGQGAGTGELFF
TGTGCCAGCAGGGGACAGGGGGCTGGAACCGGGGAGCTGTTTTTT
>TRBV7-3|TRBD2|TRBJ2-3|NA
CASSPRGGTDTQYF
TGTGCCAGCAGCCCTCGGGGGGGAACAGATACGCAGTATTTT
>TRBV6-2/TRBV6-3|NA|TRBJ1-1|NA
CASSYSRGSTEAFF
TGTGCCAGCAGTTACTCGAGGGGATCCACTGAAGCTTTCTTT
>TRBV18|TRBD1|TRBJ1-5|NA
CASSPEQGRFSNQPQHF
TGTGCCAGCTCACCTGAACAGGGGAGGTTTAGCAATCAGCCCCAGCATTTT
>TRBV6-5|NA|TRBJ1-2|NA
CASRQPGLNYGYTF
TGTGCCAGCAGGCAACCGGGGCTTAACTATGGCTACACCTTC
>TRBV2|NA|TRBJ1-4|few
CASRLMGEKLFF
TGTGCCAGCAGGCTCATGGGGGAAAAACTGTTTTTT
>TRBV7-9|TRBD1|TRBJ1-1|NA
CASSSGQGGLNTEAFF
TGTGCCAGCAGCTCCGGACAGGGAGGCTTGAACACTGAAGCTTTCTTT
>TRBV15|TRBD2|TRBJ2-1|NA
CATSKEWGTSGRRSEQFF
TGTGCCACCAGCAAGGAGTGGGGGACTAGCGGGAGGCGGAGTGAGCAGTTCTTC